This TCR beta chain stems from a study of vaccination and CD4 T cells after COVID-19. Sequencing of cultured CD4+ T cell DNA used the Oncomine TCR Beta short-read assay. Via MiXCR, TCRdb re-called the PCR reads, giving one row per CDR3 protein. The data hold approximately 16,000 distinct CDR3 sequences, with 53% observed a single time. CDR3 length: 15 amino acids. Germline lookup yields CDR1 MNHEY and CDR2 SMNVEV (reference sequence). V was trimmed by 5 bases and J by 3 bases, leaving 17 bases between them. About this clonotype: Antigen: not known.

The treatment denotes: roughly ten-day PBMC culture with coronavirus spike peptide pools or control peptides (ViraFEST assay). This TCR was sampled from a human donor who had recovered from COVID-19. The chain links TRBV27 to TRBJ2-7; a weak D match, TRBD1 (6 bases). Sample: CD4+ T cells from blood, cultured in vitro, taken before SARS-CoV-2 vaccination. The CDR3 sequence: CASSPTGTRNYEQYF. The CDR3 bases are TGTGCCAGCAGTCCCACCGGGACAAGAAACTACGAGCAGTACTTC.